The 28 T cell receptor beta chains listed next were all sequenced from one sample in a study of T cells after somatic rescue of genetic block. Assay used: immunoSEQ multiplex PCR; TCRdb lists only in-frame clones, some missing. The sample yields some 70,000 clones, about nine tenths seen once. Material: peripheral blood mononuclear cells (PBMCs). These receptors came from a man aged 25-45 years.

The V call is TRBV7-2, the J call TRBJ2-2; 10 nucleotides line up with TRBD2. The CDR3 totals 16 residues. Germline trimming cut 5 bases from V and 1 base from J; bases unmatched to any gene: 4. Germline V gene sequence: CDR1 SGHTA, CDR2 FQGNSA. This CDR3 reads CASSRGLARNTGELFF. In DNA form, the CDR3 reads TGTGCCAGCAGCAGGGGACTAGCGCGGAACACCGGGGAGCTGTTTTTT.

The CDR3, as DNA: TGTGCCAGCAGCTTGGACAGGCCAACCTCCTACGAGCAGTACTTC. Its protein product is CASSLDRPTSYEQYF. The V call is TRBV6-5, the J call TRBJ2-7; 7 bases map to TRBD1. The CDR3 covers 15 residues. The V gene end was trimmed by 6 bases and the J gene end by 0 bases; junction bases not matched to a gene: 8. CDR1 and CDR2 (germline): MNHEY, SVGAGI.

The chain has TRBV27 and TRBJ2-1; D gene uncertain. The V gene lost 5 bases and the J gene lost 4 bases, with 12 bases spanning the gap. The germline gives CDR1 MNHEY, CDR2 SMNVEV (reference sequence). CDR3 size: 14 residues. CDR3 DNA: TGTGCCAGCAGTCCACGGCGAAAATACAATGAGCAGTTCTTC. Translated: CASSPRRKYNEQFF.

This sequence joins TRBV7-9 and TRBJ2-7, with a possible D match to TRBD2 (6 bases). CDR1 and CDR2 from the germline V gene are SEHNR and FQNEAQ (reference sequence). The CDR3 contains 16 residues. V lost 5 bases and J 2 bases, leaving 19 bases between the germline ends. This chain's CDR3 is CASSPPLGGDTYEQYF. The CDR3, as DNA: TGTGCCAGCAGCCCTCCCTTAGGCGGGGATACCTACGAGCAGTACTTC.

The chain links TRBV2 to TRBJ1-5; TRBD1 might be the D (6 bases). Germline lookup yields CDR1 SNHLY and CDR2 FYNNEI. The length of the CDR3 is 14 residues. Trimming shortened V by 7 bases and J by 2 bases, and 12 bases separated the two germline ends. CDR3 DNA sequence: TGTGCCAGCACAGGGGTGAGGGGCAATCAGCCCCAGCATTTT. It specifies CASTGVRGNQPQHF.

This clone appeared a single time. The chain has TRBV4-3 and TRBJ1-5, with 10 bases matching TRBD1. Germline V gene sequence: CDR1 LGHNA, CDR2 YSLEER. The V and J ends lost 2 bases and 2 bases, in that order; junction bases with no gene match: 6. The CDR3 spans 17 residues. DNA of the CDR3: TGCGCCAGCAGCCAAACATGGGGGACAGGGGGCAATCAGCCCCAGCATTTT. This gives the protein CASSQTWGTGGNQPQHF.

The chain links TRBV14 to TRBJ1-1; TRBD1 matches 8 bases. The germline V gene encodes CDR1 SGHDN and CDR2 FVKESK. This CDR3 is built from 16 residues. V lost 3 bases to trimming and J lost 4 bases; unmatched junction nucleotides: 10. The CDR3 spells CASSHSLQGGRTEAFF. The CDR3 DNA is TGTGCCAGCAGCCATTCCCTACAGGGGGGTCGCACTGAAGCTTTCTTT.

CDR3 sequence: CASRGDTDTQYF. CDR3 DNA sequence: TGTGCCAGCAGAGGGGACACAGATACGCAGTATTTT. V is TRBV4-2 and J is TRBJ2-3; possible D gene TRBD1, 5 bases. Germline V CDR1 and CDR2: LGHNA, YNFKEQ. The ends were cut back, 6 bases at V and 2 bases at J, with 6 bases in the middle. The CDR3 runs 12 residues.

V gene TRBV5-4 combines with J gene TRBJ1-1, with D possibly being TRBD1 (5 bases). Germline CDR1 reads SGHNT; CDR2 reads YYREEE (reference sequence). V lost 1 base and J 5 bases, leaving 9 bases between the germline ends. The CDR3 consists of 13 residues. The CDR3 region has the DNA TGTGCCAGCAGCTTGCAGGGAGAGACTGAAGCTTTCTTT. This codes for CASSLQGETEAFF.

This rearrangement joins TRBV6-1 to TRBJ1-2; perhaps TRBD1 as D (6 bases). V gave up 3 bases and J gave up 4 bases, with 12 bases separating them. This CDR3 has 14 residues. The V gene's germline CDR1 is MNHNS and CDR2 SASEGT. In nucleotides, the CDR3 is TGTGCCAGCAGTGATGGGGGCAGCCTCTATGGCTACACCTTC. It translates to CASSDGGSLYGYTF.

The chain is built from TRBV29-1 and TRBJ1-2, with a tentative D call TRBD1 (6 bases). V shed 2 bases and J shed 5 bases, with 12 bases lying between them. This CDR3 has 13 residues. Germline V gives CDR1 SQVTM, CDR2 ANQGSEA. DNA for the CDR3: TGCAGCGTTGAAAGGGTCGGACAGTATGGCTACACCTTC. This gives the protein CSVERVGQYGYTF.

The chain carries TRBV11-3 and TRBJ2-3; D tentatively reads TRBD1 or TRBD2 (5 bases each). V was cut by 3 bases and J by 0 bases, with 7 bases left in between. The CDR3 runs to 14 residues. Germline CDR1 is SGHNT and CDR2 is YENEEA. The CDR3 region has the DNA TGTGCCAGCAGCTTGGGACCTAGCACAGATACGCAGTATTTT. Protein product: CASSLGPSTDTQYF.

In its sample, this clone was seen once. The chain combines TRBV10-1 with TRBJ1-2; 8 bases are shared with TRBD1. V dropped 6 bases and J dropped 4; count of bases not matched to a gene: 4. The germline V gene has CDR1 WNHNN and CDR2 SYGVQD (reference sequence). This CDR3 region has 13 residues. CDR3 bases: TGCGCCAGCAGGACAGGGGAAGGCTATGGCTACACCTTC. Amino acids: CASRTGEGYGYTF.

The chain uses TRBV7-2 and TRBJ2-7, with D hard to call. The germline gives CDR1 SGHTA, CDR2 FQGNSA. The CDR3 has 11 amino acids. Trimming pared 3 bases from V and 0 bases from J, leaving 0 bases between. CDR3: CASSFSYEQYF. CDR3 sequence (DNA): TGTGCCAGCAGCTTCTCCTACGAGCAGTACTTC.

In its sample, this clone was seen once. The chain joins TRBV6-5 to TRBJ2-7; 8 bases fit TRBD1. The CDR3 totals 16 residues. Per germline, CDR1 MNHEY and CDR2 SVGAGI. V lost 2 bases to trimming and J lost 3 bases; unmatched junction nucleotides: 9. The CDR3 DNA is TGTGCCAGCAGTTACGCGACAGGGGACGGGGGCTACGAGCAGTACTTC. Amino acids: CASSYATGDGGYEQYF.

This chain joins TRBV6-1 and TRBJ2-5; D call uncertain. CDR1 and CDR2 (germline): MNHNS, SASEGT. The CDR3 has 12 residues. Trimming pared 2 bases from V and 4 bases from J, leaving 5 bases between. In DNA, the CDR3 is TGTGCCAGCAGTGAACAGAGAGAGACCCAGTACTTC. Its translation is CASSEQRETQYF.

The chain links TRBV7-9 to TRBJ2-3; 8 positions agree with TRBD2. V shed 4 bases and J 4 bases; nucleotides not matched to a gene: 10. Germline CDR1 SEHNR, CDR2 FQNEAQ (reference sequence). The CDR3 consists of 16 residues. The CDR3 region has the DNA TGTGCCAGCAGCTCCTCCCCGGGGGGGGGTCCAGATACGCAGTATTTT. Translated: CASSSSPGGGPDTQYF.

This clone was seen a single time. The V gene is TRBV6-6, the J gene TRBJ1-5, with D unresolved. The V end was cut by 5 bases, the J end by 5 bases, with 10 bases between. Germline lookup yields CDR1 MNHNY and CDR2 SVGAGI (reference sequence). The length of the CDR3 is 13 residues. The CDR3 coding sequence is TGTGCCAGCAGTCCCACAGAGCATCAGCCCCAGCATTTT. It is translated as CASSPTEHQPQHF.

The J gene is TRBJ1-5, the V gene TRBV19, with D perhaps matching TRBD1 (5 bases). The CDR3 sequence is 15 residues long. V lost 6 bases and J lost 7, with 19 bases in between. Germline lookup yields CDR1 LNHDA and CDR2 SQIVND (reference sequence). Written as DNA, the CDR3 is TGTGCCAGTAGGGGGACGGCCGAAGGGAAACAGCCCCAGCATTTT. Translation: CASRGTAEGKQPQHF.

Sample share makes this clone medium-sized (0.01 to 0.1%). V usage is TRBV30 and J usage is TRBJ1-3; D might be TRBD1 (6 bases). The V gene lost 0 bases and the J gene lost 3 bases, with 12 bases spanning the gap. The CDR3 is 15 amino acids. Germline V CDR1 and CDR2: GTSNPN, SVGIG (reference sequence). CDR3 amino acids: CAWSVFAGVGNTIYF. The CDR3 nucleotides read TGTGCCTGGAGTGTTTTTGCAGGGGTTGGAAACACCATATATTTT.

This rearrangement joins TRBV15 to TRBJ1-6, with unresolved D. Germline CDR1 LNHNV, CDR2 YYDKDF (reference sequence). The V and J ends lost 0 bases and 0 bases respectively, with 12 bases between them. The CDR3 is made up of 18 amino acids. CDR3 sequence reads: CATSRDSWRSSYNSPLHF. For the CDR3, the DNA is TGTGCCACCAGCAGAGATAGTTGGCGGAGCTCCTATAATTCACCCCTCCACTTT. Based on the CDR3 plus reference TRBV15 and TRBJ1-6, the full variable domain is DAMVIQNPRYQVTQFGKPVTLSCSQTLNHNVMYWYQQKSSQAPKLLFHYYDKDFNNEADTPDNFQSRRPNTSFCFLDIRSPGLGDTAMYLCATSRDSWRSSYNSPLHFGNGTRLTVT.

This rearrangement joins TRBV6-4 to TRBJ1-5, with D perhaps matching TRBD1 (6 bases). The CDR3 is 14 residues long. Germline CDR1 reads MRHNA; CDR2 reads SNTAGT. V dropped 3 bases and J dropped 5 bases, with 11 bases sitting between them. The CDR3 DNA reads as TGTGCCAGCAGTGATTTGGGGGCCCATCAGCCCCAGCATTTT. Amino acids: CASSDLGAHQPQHF.

The chain is built from TRBV13 and TRBJ2-7, with 9 bases that match TRBD1. V lost 5 bases and J lost 2; bases outside the gene matches: 7. The CDR3 consists of 15 residues. The germline gives CDR1 PRHDT, CDR2 FYEKMQ (reference sequence). CDR3 region: CASSEGTGNPYEQYF. CDR3 coding DNA: TGTGCCAGCAGCGAAGGGACAGGGAACCCCTACGAGCAGTACTTC.

The gene calls are TRBV30 and TRBJ2-1; D is undetermined. The CDR3 length is 15 residues. Trimming left V 3 bases short and J 8 bases short, with 20 bases between. Germline-derived CDR1 and CDR2 are GTSNPN and SVGIG (reference sequence). Written as DNA, the CDR3 is TGTGCCTGGAGGGCCCGCCCGCGGTTTAGTGATGAGCAGTTCTTC. Translating gives CAWRARPRFSDEQFF.

The rearrangement uses TRBV2 and TRBJ1-2; D is perhaps TRBD1 (5 bases). The CDR3 has 17 residues. Germline loops: CDR1 SNHLY, CDR2 FYNNEI. Trimming stripped 6 bases from V and 2 bases from J, with 22 bases between. The CDR3 region has the DNA TGTGCCAGCAGCCCAAACCCCGGGACTGGGTTCAACTATGGCTACACCTTC. Its translation: CASSPNPGTGFNYGYTF.

This chain connects TRBV5-1 to TRBJ2-7; no clear D. The CDR3 is 13 amino acids. Trimming shortened V by 5 bases and J by 0 bases, and 9 bases separated the two germline ends. Per germline, CDR1 SGHRS and CDR2 YFSETQ. The CDR3 loop is CASSYRSSYEQYF. The CDR3 region has the DNA TGCGCCAGCAGTTATCGAAGCTCCTACGAGCAGTACTTC.

V gene TRBV2 combines with J gene TRBJ1-1; tentatively, D is TRBD1 (5 bases). The V and J ends lost 3 bases and 4 bases respectively, with 15 bases between them. CDR3 length equals 15 residues. Germline V CDR1 and CDR2: SNHLY, FYNNEI. The CDR3 sequence: CASSENAGVITEAFF. The CDR3 bases are TGTGCCAGCAGTGAGAATGCGGGGGTCATCACTGAAGCTTTCTTT.

The V call is TRBV5-4, the J call TRBJ2-7; D unclear. Germline lookup yields CDR1 SGHNT and CDR2 YYREEE (reference sequence). This CDR3 region has 13 residues. Trimming cost V 4 bases and J 0 bases, with 8 bases left between them. The CDR3 reads CASSRPDSYEQYF. The CDR3 DNA reads as TGTGCCAGCAGCCGACCCGACTCCTACGAGCAGTACTTC.